This TCR beta chain emerged from a study of cytotoxic CD8 clonotypes in ibrutinib-treated CLL. Whole-study findings and limits: Clonality rose at ibrutinib response and fell back toward baseline at progression. Treatment saw public clonotypes, which were uncommon, either contract or stay stable.

This CDR3 has 14 residues. Trimming cost V 0 bases and J 3 bases, with 9 bases left between them. Per germline, CDR1 GTSNPN and CDR2 SVGIG (reference sequence). Of note for this clone: Its antigen remains unidentified.

A 1 in 200,000 to 1 in 1 million T cell depth was the sequencing target. Clones were sequenced by immunoSEQ multiplex PCR, and TCRdb holds only the in-frame ones, with some missing. The table has 70,000 to 80,000 clones, 83% seen once. Sequenced here: PBMCs, sampled after 24 months of ibrutinib treatment. This receptor was obtained from a human donor with chronic lymphocytic leukemia. V is TRBV30 and J is TRBJ2-1; D is unresolved. The CDR3 coding sequence is TGTGCCTGGAGTGTACTTGAGGTCTACAATGAGCAGTTCTTC. This gives the protein CAWSVLEVYNEQFF.